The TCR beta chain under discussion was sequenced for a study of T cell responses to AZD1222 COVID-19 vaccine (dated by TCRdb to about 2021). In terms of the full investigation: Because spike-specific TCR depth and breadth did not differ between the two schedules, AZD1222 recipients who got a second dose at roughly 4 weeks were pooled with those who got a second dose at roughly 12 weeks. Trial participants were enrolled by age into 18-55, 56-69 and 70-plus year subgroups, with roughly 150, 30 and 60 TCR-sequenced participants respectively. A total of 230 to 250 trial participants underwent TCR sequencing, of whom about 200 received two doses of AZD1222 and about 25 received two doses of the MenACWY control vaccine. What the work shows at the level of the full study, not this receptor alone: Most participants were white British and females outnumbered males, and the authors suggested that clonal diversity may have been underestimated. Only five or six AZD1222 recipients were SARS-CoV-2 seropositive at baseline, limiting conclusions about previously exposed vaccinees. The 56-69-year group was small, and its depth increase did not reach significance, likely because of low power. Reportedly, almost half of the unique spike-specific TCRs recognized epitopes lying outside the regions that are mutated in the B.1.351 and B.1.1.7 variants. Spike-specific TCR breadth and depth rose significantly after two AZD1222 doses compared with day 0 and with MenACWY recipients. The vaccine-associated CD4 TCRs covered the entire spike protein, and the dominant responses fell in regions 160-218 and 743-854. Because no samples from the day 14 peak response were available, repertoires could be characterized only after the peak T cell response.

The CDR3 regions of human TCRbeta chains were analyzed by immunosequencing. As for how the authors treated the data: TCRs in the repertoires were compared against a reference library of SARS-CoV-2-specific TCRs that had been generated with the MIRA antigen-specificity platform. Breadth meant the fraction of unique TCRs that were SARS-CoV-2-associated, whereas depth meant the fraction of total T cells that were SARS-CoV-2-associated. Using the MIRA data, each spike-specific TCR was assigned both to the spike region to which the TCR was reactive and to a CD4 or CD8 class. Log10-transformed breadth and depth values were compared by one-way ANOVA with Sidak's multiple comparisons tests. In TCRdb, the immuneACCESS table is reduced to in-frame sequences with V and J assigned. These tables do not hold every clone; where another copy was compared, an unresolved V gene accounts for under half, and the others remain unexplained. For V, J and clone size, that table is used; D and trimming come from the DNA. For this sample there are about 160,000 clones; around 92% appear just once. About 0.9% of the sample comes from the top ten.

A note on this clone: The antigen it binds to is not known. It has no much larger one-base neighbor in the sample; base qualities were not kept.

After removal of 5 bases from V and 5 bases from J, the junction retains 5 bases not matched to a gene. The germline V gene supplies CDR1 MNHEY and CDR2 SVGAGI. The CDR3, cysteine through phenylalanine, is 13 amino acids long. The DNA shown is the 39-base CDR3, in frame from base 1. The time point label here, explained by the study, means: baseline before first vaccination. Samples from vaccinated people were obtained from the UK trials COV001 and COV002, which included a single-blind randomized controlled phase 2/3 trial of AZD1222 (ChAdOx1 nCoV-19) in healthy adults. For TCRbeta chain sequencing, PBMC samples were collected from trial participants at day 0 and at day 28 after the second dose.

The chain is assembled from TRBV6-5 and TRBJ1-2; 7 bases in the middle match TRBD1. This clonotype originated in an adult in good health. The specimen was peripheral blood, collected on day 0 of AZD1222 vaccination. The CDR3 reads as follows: CASSSDRVYGYTF. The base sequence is TGTGCCAGCAGTAGCGACAGGGTTTATGGCTACACCTTC.